These 19 T cell receptor beta chains were sequenced from one sample in a study of blood T cell repertoires in COVID-19. Profiling relied on immunoSEQ multiplex PCR, and the TCRdb table lists in-frame clones only, not all of them. The data show some 42,000 clones, around four fifths seen once. The sample consisted of peripheral blood. These receptors originate from a man aged 50 to 59 with active COVID-19.

This clone was seen a few times. CDR3 coding DNA: TGCGCCAGCACTAGAGTCGCGGGAGGGCAAGAGACCCAGTACTTC. Translated: CASTRVAGGQETQYF. The chain joins TRBV10-2 to TRBJ2-5; 9 positions match TRBD2. This CDR3 contains 15 residues. Germline loops: CDR1 WSHSY, CDR2 SAAADI. V dropped 7 bases and J dropped 2; count of bases not matched to a gene: 8.

This rearrangement joins TRBV7-2 to TRBJ2-1; 7 positions match TRBD2. The CDR3 is 15 amino acids. With V trimmed by 6 bases and J by 8 bases, 13 bases remained unmatched. Germline-derived CDR1 and CDR2 are SGHTA and FQGNSA. The CDR3 reads CASSVGGYGFHEQFF. The CDR3 nucleotides read TGTGCCAGCAGTGTGGGAGGGTATGGATTCCATGAGCAGTTCTTC.

The chain employs TRBV5-1 and TRBJ2-3; 8 positions agree with TRBD2. The length of the CDR3 is 15 residues. Germline assignment: CDR1 SGHRS and CDR2 YFSETQ. The V and J ends lost 4 bases and 6 bases, in that order; junction bases with no gene match: 10. Written as DNA, the CDR3 is TGCGCCAGCAGCACGGGGGCGGGAGGAAGCGATACGCAGTATTTT. Translating it yields CASSTGAGGSDTQYF.

The gene calls are TRBV18 and TRBJ2-1, with 10 positions matching TRBD2. The CDR3 has 18 amino acids. The trim removed 1 base at V and 7 bases at J, leaving 13 bases unmatched. Germline V gene sequence: CDR1 KGHSH, CDR2 LQKENI. For the CDR3, the DNA is TGTGCCAGCTCACCACGACTAGCGGGCCCGACCTCCGTTAATGAGCAGTTCTTC. Protein sequence: CASSPRLAGPTSVNEQFF.

The chain recombines TRBV30 with TRBJ1-4; perhaps TRBD1 as D (6 bases). The germline V and J ends were trimmed by 3 bases and 8 bases, with 16 bases remaining between them. The germline gives CDR1 GTSNPN, CDR2 SVGIG (reference sequence). The CDR3 has 14 amino acids. The CDR3 sequence is CAWRDQGKREKLFF. In nucleotides, the CDR3 is TGTGCCTGGAGGGATCAGGGGAAGAGAGAAAAACTGTTTTTT.

This sequence joins TRBV7-6 and TRBJ2-7; perhaps TRBD2 as D (5 bases). Per germline, CDR1 SGHVS and CDR2 FNYEAQ. V lost 6 bases to trimming and J lost 1 base, with 16 bases between them. This CDR3 contains 15 residues. The CDR3 loop is CASSLAGGPSYEQYF. The DNA for the CDR3 is TGTGCCAGCAGTCTCGCCGGCGGGCCATCCTACGAGCAGTACTTC. Full variable domain (remainder filled in from reference TRBV7-6 and TRBJ2-7): GAGVSQSPRYKVTKRGQDVALRCDPISGHVSLYWYRQALGQGPEFLTYFNYEAQQDKSGLPNDRFSAERPEGSISTLTIQRTEQRDSAMYRCASSLAGGPSYEQYFGPGTRLTVT.

The CDR3 loop reads CASSQGMGAGQKETQYF. As DNA, the CDR3 is TGTGCCAGCAGCCAAGGAATGGGAGCGGGGCAAAAAGAGACCCAGTACTTC. The V and J genes are TRBV3-1 (or the pseudogene TRBV3-2) and TRBJ2-5; TRBD2 matches 7 bases. V was clipped by 1 base and J by 3 bases; unmatched bases: 11. Germline V CDR1 and CDR2: LGHDT, YNNKEL (reference sequence). The CDR3 is made up of 17 amino acids.

The chain couples TRBV3-1 (or the pseudogene TRBV3-2) to TRBJ1-1, with D possibly TRBD1 on 5 matching bases. The ends were cut back, 7 bases at V and 4 bases at J, with 13 bases in the middle. CDR1 is LGHDT and CDR2 is YNNKEL in the germline V gene (reference sequence). This CDR3 comprises 13 residues. DNA for the CDR3: TGTGCCAGCACCGGGGGTCGGGGCACTGAAGCTTTCTTT. Its protein is CASTGGRGTEAFF.

The rearrangement uses TRBV19 and TRBJ2-1; 10 nucleotides agree with TRBD1. After removal of 4 bases from V and 6 bases from J, the junction contained 15 bases not matched to a gene. The CDR3 runs to 18 residues. Germline V gives CDR1 LNHDA, CDR2 SQIVND (reference sequence). The CDR3 protein is CASSKRGTGVAFSNEQFF. The DNA for the CDR3 is TGTGCCAGTAGTAAAAGGGGGACAGGGGTCGCATTTTCCAATGAGCAGTTCTTC.

The chain carries TRBV7-2 and TRBJ1-2; unclear D gene. Germline values: CDR1 SGHTA, CDR2 FQGNSA. This CDR3 is 14 amino acids long. Trimming shortened V by 2 bases and J by 4 bases, and 11 bases separated the two germline ends. CDR3 nucleotide sequence: TGTGCCAGCAGCTTAACGTCCGGTGGCTATGGCTACACCTTC. It yields the protein CASSLTSGGYGYTF. The full variable domain, completed using reference TRBV7-2 and TRBJ1-2, is GAGVSQSPSNKVTEKGKDVELRCDPISGHTALYWYRQSLGQGLEFLIYFQGNSAPDKSGLPSDRFSAERTGGSVSTLTIQRTQQEDSAVYLCASSLTSGGYGYTFGSGTRLTVV.

The rearrangement joins TRBV21-1 to TRBJ2-7; TRBD2 was called by the table and not checked on the DNA. TRBV21-1 is a recognized pseudogene. The CDR3 spans 15 residues. The CDR3 protein is CASSKRGLGGAEQYF. The DNA of the CDR3 is TGTGCCAGCAGCAAACGCGGACTAGGTGGGGCCGAGCAGTACTTC.

In this sample, this clone turned up once. This chain connects TRBV28 to TRBJ1-2; no clear D gene. CDR1 and CDR2 from the germline V gene are MDHEN and SYDVKM. V was clipped by 3 bases and J by 2 bases, with 7 bases between them. CDR3 length: 13 amino acids. Here the CDR3 reads CASSFRPNYGYTF. As DNA, the CDR3 is TGTGCCAGCAGTTTTCGTCCCAACTATGGCTACACCTTC.

This clone turned up a few times. This sequence joins TRBV4-2 and TRBJ2-1, with TRBD2 as a possible D gene (6 bases). Looked up from germline, CDR1 is LGHNA and CDR2 is YNFKEQ. The CDR3 is 16 amino acids. Trimming took off 0 bases at V and 7 bases at J, with 16 bases between the two ends. In DNA, the CDR3 is TGTGCCAGCAGCCAAGAAGCGGCTAGCGCGACGAATGAGCAGTTCTTC. It is translated as CASSQEAASATNEQFF.

V usage is TRBV9 and J usage is TRBJ2-5, with 8 bases fitting TRBD2. V shed 3 bases and J 5 bases; nucleotides not matched to a gene: 6. Per the germline V gene, CDR1 is SGDLS and CDR2 is YYNGEE. CDR3 length equals 14 residues. The chain's CDR3 is CASSGGTRVETQYF. The DNA for the CDR3 is TGTGCCAGCAGCGGGGGGACTAGAGTTGAGACCCAGTACTTC. The full variable domain, with the rest looked up from reference TRBV9 and TRBJ2-5, is DSGVTQTPKHLITATGQRVTLRCSPRSGDLSVYWYQQSLDQGLQFLIQYYNGEERAKGNILERFSAQQFPDLHSELNLSSLELGDSALYFCASSGGTRVETQYFGPGTRLLVL.

The V gene is TRBV12-3 or TRBV12-4, the J gene TRBJ2-1; 7 bases are shared with TRBD1. Losses at the gene ends were 5 bases for V and 9 bases for J; bases not matched to a gene: 4. The CDR3 sequence is 12 residues long. CDR3 in amino acids: CASSPDRVEQFF. Written as DNA, the CDR3 is TGTGCCAGCAGTCCTGACAGGGTTGAGCAGTTCTTC.

The V and J genes are TRBV19 and TRBJ2-3, with D possibly matching TRBD2 (6 bases). V dropped 0 bases and J dropped 0 bases, with 16 bases sitting between them. Germline values: CDR1 LNHDA, CDR2 SQIVND (reference sequence). This CDR3 is 18 amino acids long. This CDR3 is CASSIELSGGTSTDTQYF. Here the CDR3 DNA reads TGTGCCAGTAGTATAGAGTTATCCGGCGGGACTAGCACAGATACGCAGTATTTT. Filled out from reference TRBV19 and TRBJ2-3, the complete variable domain reads DGGITQSPKYLFRKEGQNVTLSCEQNLNHDAMYWYRQDPGQGLRLIYYSQIVNDFQKGDIAEGYSVSREKKESFPLTVTSAQKNPTAFYLCASSIELSGGTSTDTQYFGPGTRLTVL.

V and J are TRBV5-4 and TRBJ2-7, with 9 bases that match TRBD2. This CDR3 contains 14 residues. Germline CDR1 SGHNT, CDR2 YYREEE (reference sequence). V shed 3 bases, J shed 4 bases, and the junction held 5 bases outside the gene matches. This chain's CDR3 is CASSYETSGYEQYF. As DNA, the CDR3 is TGTGCCAGCAGCTATGAGACTAGCGGATACGAGCAGTACTTC.

V usage is TRBV9 and J usage is TRBJ1-1; TRBD1 is a possible D gene (6 bases). Germline V lookup: CDR1 SGDLS, CDR2 YYNGEE. CDR3 length equals 13 residues. V was trimmed by 3 bases and J by 9 bases, leaving 15 bases between them. The CDR3: CASSATAGTKAFF. As DNA, the CDR3 is TGTGCCAGCAGCGCGACCGCCGGGACAAAAGCTTTCTTT.

The chain uses TRBV7-2 and TRBJ2-4; 10 nucleotides match TRBD1. The length of the CDR3 is 17 residues. Trimming took 5 bases from V and 6 from J; bases not matched to a gene: 13. Germline-derived CDR1 and CDR2 are SGHTA and FQGNSA. CDR3 region: CASSPYQTGGAGNIQYF. DNA for the CDR3: TGTGCCAGCAGCCCGTATCAGACAGGGGGCGCGGGAAACATTCAGTACTTC.